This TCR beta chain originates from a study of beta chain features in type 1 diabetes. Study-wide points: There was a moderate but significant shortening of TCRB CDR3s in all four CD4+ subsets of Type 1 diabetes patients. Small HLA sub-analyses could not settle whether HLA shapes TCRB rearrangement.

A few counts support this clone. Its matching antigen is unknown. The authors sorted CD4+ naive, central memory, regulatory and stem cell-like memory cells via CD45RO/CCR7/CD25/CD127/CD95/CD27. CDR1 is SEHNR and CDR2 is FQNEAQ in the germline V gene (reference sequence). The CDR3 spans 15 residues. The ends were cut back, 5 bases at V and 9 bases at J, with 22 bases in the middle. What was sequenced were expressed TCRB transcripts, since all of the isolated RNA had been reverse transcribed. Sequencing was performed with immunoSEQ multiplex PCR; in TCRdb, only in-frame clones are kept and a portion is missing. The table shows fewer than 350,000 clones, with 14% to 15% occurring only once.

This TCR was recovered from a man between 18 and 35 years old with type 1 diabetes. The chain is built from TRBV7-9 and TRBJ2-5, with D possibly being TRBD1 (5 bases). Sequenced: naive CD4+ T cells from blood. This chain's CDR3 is CASSLEDSSRRAQYF. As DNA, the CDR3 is TGTGCCAGCAGCCTAGAAGACAGCTCTCGTAGGGCCCAGTACTTC.